This entry describes one T cell receptor (beta chain). Its antigen specificity is not known. The record has no base qualities; no much larger clone is one base away. The cohort comprised 670 or so healthy bone marrow donors. At the time of sampling, every cohort member was nominally healthy, though immune exposures that went unrecorded were likely present. The donor tested CMV seronegative, placing the donor among the roughly 400 seronegative members of the cohort. A peripheral blood sample was provided by each donor, and peripheral blood mononuclear cells were used for TCR beta sequencing. The Qiagen DNeasy Blood Extraction Kit was used to extract genomic DNA from the blood cell samples. The library was made by the immunoSEQ multiplex PCR assay. For the multiplex PCR, a mixture combining 60 forward primers for TCR Vbeta segments and 13 reverse primers for TCR Jbeta segments was used. Amplification of the CDR3 region of rearranged TCR beta genes was performed with a multiplex PCR assay on genomic DNA. The amplified TCR beta libraries were sequenced on the Illumina HiSeq System as 87-base-pair reads. As for the original processing: In a later analysis, tens of millions of unique TCR beta chains were counted across the roughly 610 repertoires, and roughly 11 million of these chains were shared by at least two donors. Raw reads were error-corrected and collapsed into unique sequences by a nearest-neighbor algorithm in which closely related sequences were merged to remove PCR and sequencing errors. CDR3 sequences were aligned to IMGT reference sequences to assign V, D and J gene segments. For a sequence to be retained, a match of at least six nucleotides to both a V gene segment and a J gene segment was required. Rearrangements were called productive when the CDR3 lacked stop codons and stayed in frame with V and J; all others were non-productive. CDR3 was defined according to IMGT convention as the region running from the second conserved V-encoded cysteine to the conserved J-encoded phenylalanine. The earlier analysis of 500 to 750 of the donors excluded any sequence lacking an unambiguous match to a single V gene segment. An earlier analysis of under 750 of the donors called V segments functional above 56.7% productive rearrangements and segregating when the between-donor standard deviation exceeded 5%. A statistical classification framework was built for diagnosing cytomegalovirus status from the catalog of TCR beta chain sequences. In a later analysis, TCR nucleotide sequences were compared against IMGT/GENE-DB human TR gene sequences so that V and J genes could be assigned. In a later analysis, CDR3 sequences and most-parsimonious VDJ recombination scenarios were assigned using the TCRdist pipeline. In a later analysis, each TCR beta chain was defined by its CDR3 amino acid sequence together with its V-gene family, and reads lacking a unique V-gene family were excluded. As a way to deal with suspected cross-contamination and a sequencing artifact, a later analysis dropped 500 to 700 nucleotide sequences that were highly shared and had low generation probability. A later analysis calculated a clonal expansion index for each public chain from normalized within-repertoire ranks of inferred template counts. In a later analysis, generation probabilities were computed with a VDJ recombination model fitted to out-of-frame rearrangements, and the resulting probabilities were checked against IGoR. In a later analysis, TCR-TCR, TCR-HLA and TCR-CMV co-occurrence was scored with hypergeometric tests, and a repertoire-size bias correction was applied to TCR pairs. A later analysis estimated false discovery rates by permuting HLA or CMV assignments 20 times. A later analysis grouped co-occurring TCRs with DBSCAN, adding TCRdist sequence similarity when clustering within HLA-allele-positive subsets. Repertoires with fewer than 30,000 or more than 120,000 public chains, plus five repertoires with anomalous nucleotide sharing, were excluded from co-occurrence clustering. Entries here come from immuneACCESS through TCRdb and include only in-frame sequences with V and J called. Some clones fail to appear in such tables; in the studies checked, an unresolved V gene covers under half of the shortfall, and the cause of the remainder is unknown. The V and J calls and clone size are taken from that table; D and trimming were inferred from the DNA. For this sample there are some 150,000 clones; roughly 76% appear just once. Over 1.1% of the sample is held by the ten biggest clonotypes.

This specimen belongs to a study of cytomegalovirus exposure and HLA in healthy donors (TCRdb year 2017). As for the study more broadly: According to an earlier analysis of 587 of the donors, some 180 million T cells yielded roughly 110 million unique TCR beta sequences and approximately 300 Gb of sequence data. An early release covering over 500 HLA-typed donors comprised about 310 gigabases of sequencing data and roughly 85 million unique TCR sequences. Of the 398 genotyped donors, roughly 80% were placed in the genetic ancestry cluster associated with self-reported Caucasian donors. The aim of the study was to test whether cataloging public T cell receptors could identify signatures of past pathogen exposure. Using immunosequencing, the study profiled T cell repertoires from fewer than 850 subjects and related those repertoires to cytomegalovirus serostatus. Besides the first cohort of around 670 subjects, a separate validation cohort made up of roughly 130 different subjects was used. To predict cytomegalovirus infection status, the study combined high-throughput TCR immunosequencing, statistical association of individual TCRs with disease status, and machine learning. A later analysis re-analyzed previously published TCR beta repertoires from about 600 donors and added high-resolution HLA genotyping to study TCR occurrence patterns. Rather than drawing on any new phenotypic data, the later analysis identified candidate immune exposures from TCR beta sequences and the way those sequences occurred across donors. In an earlier analysis of about 590 of the donors, high-throughput TCR beta sequencing was used to judge whether each TCR beta V gene segment behaved as functional or pseudogenic. Donor age, sex, ethnicity and CMV serostatus were collected together with the repertoire data. In a later genetic analysis, genome-wide SNP genotypes for about 65% of the 666 donors were used, and that subset was treated as a discovery cohort. All discovery cohort repertoires had been generated on a single sequencing platform. Class I and class II HLA loci were covered by the typing at four-digit resolution. The number of typed donors differed by locus: about 620-630 for A, B, C, DRB1 and DQB1; about 520 for DQA1; fewer than 610 for DPA1; and around 450 for DPB1. Four to six DR-DQ haplotypes were handled as single units for association and clustering, since linkage in the cohort was strong. Across 398 genotyped donors of the cohort, an average of about 240,000 unique TCR beta nucleotide sequences per donor were sequenced, and around 20% of those sequences were non-productive.

Results and caveats for the whole study, not just this receptor: Most TCR sequences were seen in very few donors, while some public TCRs were found in many individuals. Only TCR beta chains were sequenced in this cohort, and the absence of alpha or paired-chain data limited detectable features. The authors suggested that the approach could potentially be extended to other disease states and immunological phenotypes. HLA typing was unavailable for some donors at each locus, so association tests used only the typed subset. Correlated functional status among segregating V segments might be attributable to linkage disequilibrium, but an unknown experimental factor could not be ruled out. A later analysis found that most CMV-associated TCR beta chains appeared HLA-restricted, with HLA associations seemingly driven largely by CMV exposure. Specific HLA alleles were associated with about 17,000 TCR beta sequences at a false discovery rate of 0.05 in a later analysis. A later analysis found that TCR association rates varied across HLA loci, with DRB1 alleles showing the most associated TCRs and HLA-C alleles the fewest. In a later analysis, HLA-associated TCR beta chains were found to be more clonally expanded and to have lower generation probabilities than equally common non-associated chains. A later genetic analysis reported fewer N-insertions in productive TCRs among donors in an Asian-associated ancestry cluster than the roughly 650-donor mean. An earlier analysis of approximately 540 of the donors showed that most TCR beta V segments appeared in productive rearrangements either about 87% or about 30% of the time, which broadly matched IMGT annotations. Over 15 rarely observed V segments, including chromosome 9 orphons, were excluded from the earlier analysis of just under 600 of the donors because counts were too low. The classifier was reported to diagnose cytomegalovirus status with high specificity and sensitivity in both the original and validation cohorts. A later analysis reported that several top co-occurrence clusters appeared linked to parvovirus B19, influenza, CMV and Epstein-Barr virus. Strong co-occurrence of HLA alleles, especially DR and DQ, made assigning TCR associations to individual alleles difficult. An association between a missense DCLRE1C variant and V-gene and J-gene trimming of TCR beta chains was found in a later genetic analysis and replicated in an independent cohort. A cluster of highly shared sequence variants was judged likely to be a technical artifact of the sequencing pipeline. A further reported finding was that TCR beta sequences accurately predicted the HLA-A and HLA-B alleles for most subjects in the first cohort. In vitro tests confirmed that three of the cytomegalovirus-associated TCR beta chains recognize cytomegalovirus antigens. The study gave a list of under 200 TCR beta chains associated with cytomegalovirus. Presence/absence analyses assumed roughly uniform sequencing depth across donors, an assumption that may not hold. For the cohort, immune exposure information was limited to CMV serostatus. Because the 87-base-pair reads could not distinguish some IMGT-functional V segments, including TRBV6-2 and TRBV6-3, those segments were excluded.

CDR1 is given as SQVTM and CDR2 as ANQGSEA, both from the germline V gene. At the junction V is shortened by 5 bases and J by 4 bases; bases outside the gene matches: 13. Measured from the cysteine to the phenylalanine, the CDR3 is 15 residues long. Kept here is only the CDR3 DNA, which spans 45 bases and is read in frame from base 1. The sequencing input was PBMCs. The V gene is TRBV29-1 and the J gene is TRBJ2-7, and TRBD1 matches 8 of the central bases. The TCR originated in a man between 60 and 70 years old in good health and CMV-seronegative. The nucleotides are TGCAGCGTTAGGCCAGGGGGCGGTCAAAGGTACGAGCAGTACTTC. It is translated as CSVRPGGGQRYEQYF.